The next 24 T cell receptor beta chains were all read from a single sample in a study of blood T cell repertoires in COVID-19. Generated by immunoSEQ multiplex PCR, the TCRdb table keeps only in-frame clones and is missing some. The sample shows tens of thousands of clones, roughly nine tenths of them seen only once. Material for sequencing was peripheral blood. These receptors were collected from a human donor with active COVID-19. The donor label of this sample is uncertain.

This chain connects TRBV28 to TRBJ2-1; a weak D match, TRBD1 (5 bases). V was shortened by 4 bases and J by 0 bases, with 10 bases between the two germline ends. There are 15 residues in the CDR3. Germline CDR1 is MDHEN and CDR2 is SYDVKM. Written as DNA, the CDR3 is TGTGCCAGCAGTTCCTTGACAGACTCCTACAATGAGCAGTTCTTC. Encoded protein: CASSSLTDSYNEQFF.

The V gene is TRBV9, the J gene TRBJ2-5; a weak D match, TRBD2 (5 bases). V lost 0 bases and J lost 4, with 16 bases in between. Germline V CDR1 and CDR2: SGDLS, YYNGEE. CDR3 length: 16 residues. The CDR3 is CASSVGIRDSRETQYF. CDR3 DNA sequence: TGTGCCAGCAGCGTAGGCATACGGGATTCCAGAGAGACCCAGTACTTC.

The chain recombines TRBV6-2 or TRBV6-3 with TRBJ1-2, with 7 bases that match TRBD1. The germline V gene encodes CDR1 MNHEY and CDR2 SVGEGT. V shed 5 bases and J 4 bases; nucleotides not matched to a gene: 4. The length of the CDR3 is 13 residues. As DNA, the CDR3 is TGTGCCAGCAGTCCGACAGGGATCTATGGCTACACCTTC. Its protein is CASSPTGIYGYTF.

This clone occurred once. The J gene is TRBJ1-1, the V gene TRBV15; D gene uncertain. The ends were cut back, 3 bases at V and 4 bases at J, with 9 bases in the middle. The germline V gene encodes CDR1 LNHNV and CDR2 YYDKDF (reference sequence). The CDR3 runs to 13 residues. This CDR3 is CATSSREGTEAFF. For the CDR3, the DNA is TGTGCCACCAGCAGCCGGGAGGGCACTGAAGCTTTCTTT.

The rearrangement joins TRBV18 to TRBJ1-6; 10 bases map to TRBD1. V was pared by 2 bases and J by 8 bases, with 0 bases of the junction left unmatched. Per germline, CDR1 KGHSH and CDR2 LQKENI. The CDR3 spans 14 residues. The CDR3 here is CASSPGTGDSPLHF. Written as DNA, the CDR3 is TGTGCCAGCTCACCAGGGACAGGGGATTCACCCCTCCACTTT.

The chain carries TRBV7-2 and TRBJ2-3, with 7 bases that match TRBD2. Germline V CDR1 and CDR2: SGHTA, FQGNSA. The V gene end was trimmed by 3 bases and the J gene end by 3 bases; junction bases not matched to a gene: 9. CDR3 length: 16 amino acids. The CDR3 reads CASSFRLGGRTDTQYF. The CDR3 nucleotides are TGTGCCAGCAGCTTCAGGTTGGGGGGGAGAACAGATACGCAGTATTTT.

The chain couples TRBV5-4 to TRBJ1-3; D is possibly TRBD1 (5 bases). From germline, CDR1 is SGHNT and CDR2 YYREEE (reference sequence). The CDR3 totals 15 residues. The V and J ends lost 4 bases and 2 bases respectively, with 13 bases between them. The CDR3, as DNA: TGTGCCAGCAGCCGGAATTTACAGGCTGGAAACACCATATATTTT. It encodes CASSRNLQAGNTIYF. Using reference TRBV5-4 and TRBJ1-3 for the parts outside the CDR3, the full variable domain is ETGVTQSPTHLIKTRGQQVTLRCSSQSGHNTVSWYQQALGQGPQFIFQYYREEENGRGNFPPRFSGLQFPNYSSELNVNALELDDSALYLCASSRNLQAGNTIYFGEGSWLTVV.

The CDR3 spells CASSTHPGLAGNEQFF. The CDR3 nucleotides are TGTGCCAGCAGCACACACCCGGGACTAGCGGGCAATGAGCAGTTCTTC. The chain has TRBV11-3 and TRBJ2-1; TRBD2 aligns across 12 bases. V trimming: 5 bases; J trimming: 6 bases; junction bases outside the gene matches: 8. Germline V gene sequence: CDR1 SGHNT, CDR2 YENEEA. The CDR3 contains 16 residues. Full variable domain (remainder filled in from reference TRBV11-3 and TRBJ2-1): EAGVVQSPRYKIIEKKQPVAFWCNPISGHNTLYWYLQNLGQGPELLIRYENEEAVDDSQLPKDRFSAERLKGVDSTLKIQPAELGDSAVYLCASSTHPGLAGNEQFFGPGTRLTVL.

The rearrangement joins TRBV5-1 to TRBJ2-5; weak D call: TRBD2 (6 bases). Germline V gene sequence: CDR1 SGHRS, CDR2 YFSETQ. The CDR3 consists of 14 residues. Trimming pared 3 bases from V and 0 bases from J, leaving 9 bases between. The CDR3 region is CASSSRDYQETQYF. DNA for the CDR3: TGCGCCAGCAGCTCACGGGACTACCAAGAGACCCAGTACTTC.

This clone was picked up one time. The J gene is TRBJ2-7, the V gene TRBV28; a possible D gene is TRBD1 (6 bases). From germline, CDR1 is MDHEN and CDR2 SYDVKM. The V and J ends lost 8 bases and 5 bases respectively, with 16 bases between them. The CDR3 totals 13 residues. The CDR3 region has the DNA TGTGCCAGCTCTGGACAGTATCGCGACGAGCAGTACTTC. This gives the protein CASSGQYRDEQYF.

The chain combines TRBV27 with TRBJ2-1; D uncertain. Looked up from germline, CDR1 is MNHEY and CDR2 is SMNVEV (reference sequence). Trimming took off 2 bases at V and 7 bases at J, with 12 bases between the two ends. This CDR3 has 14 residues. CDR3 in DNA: TGTGCCAGCAGTTTAAGCCCCTATTATAATGAGCAGTTCTTC. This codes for CASSLSPYYNEQFF.

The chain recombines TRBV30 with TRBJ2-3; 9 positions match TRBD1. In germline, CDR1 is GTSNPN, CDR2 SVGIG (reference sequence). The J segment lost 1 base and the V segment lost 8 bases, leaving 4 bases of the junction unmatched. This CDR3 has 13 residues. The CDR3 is CAQQGAGTDTQYF. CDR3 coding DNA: TGTGCCCAACAGGGGGCGGGCACAGATACGCAGTATTTT.

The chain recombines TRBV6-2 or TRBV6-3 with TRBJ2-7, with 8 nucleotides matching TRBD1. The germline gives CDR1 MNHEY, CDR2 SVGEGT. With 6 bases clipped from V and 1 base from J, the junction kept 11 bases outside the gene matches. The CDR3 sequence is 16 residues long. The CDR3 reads CASSTYPGGGSYEQYF. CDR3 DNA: TGTGCCAGCAGCACCTATCCAGGGGGCGGGTCCTACGAGCAGTACTTC.

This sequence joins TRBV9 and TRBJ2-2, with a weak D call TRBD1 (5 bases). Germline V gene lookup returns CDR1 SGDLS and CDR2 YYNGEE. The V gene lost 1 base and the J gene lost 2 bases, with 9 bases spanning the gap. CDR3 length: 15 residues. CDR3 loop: CASSVSRGNTGELFF. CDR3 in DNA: TGTGCCAGCAGCGTATCAAGGGGTAACACCGGGGAGCTGTTTTTT.

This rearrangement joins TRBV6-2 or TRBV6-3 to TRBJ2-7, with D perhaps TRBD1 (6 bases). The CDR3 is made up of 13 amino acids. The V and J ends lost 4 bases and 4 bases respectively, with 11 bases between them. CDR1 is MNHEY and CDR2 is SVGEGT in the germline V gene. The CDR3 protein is CASSLGQPYEQYF. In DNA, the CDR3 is TGTGCCAGCAGTTTGGGACAACCGTACGAGCAGTACTTC.

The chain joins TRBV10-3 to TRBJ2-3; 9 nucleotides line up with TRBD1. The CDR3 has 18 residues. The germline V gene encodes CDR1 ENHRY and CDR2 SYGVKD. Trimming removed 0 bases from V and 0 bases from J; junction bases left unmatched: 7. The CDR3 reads CAISESQRTGASTDTQYF. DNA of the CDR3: TGTGCCATCAGTGAGTCGCAAAGGACAGGGGCCAGCACAGATACGCAGTATTTT.

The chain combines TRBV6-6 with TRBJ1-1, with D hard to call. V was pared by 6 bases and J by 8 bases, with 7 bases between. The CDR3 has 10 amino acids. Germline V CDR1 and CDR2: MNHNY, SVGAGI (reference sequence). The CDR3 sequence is CASSRGEAFF. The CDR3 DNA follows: TGTGCCAGCAGCCGCGGCGAAGCTTTCTTT.

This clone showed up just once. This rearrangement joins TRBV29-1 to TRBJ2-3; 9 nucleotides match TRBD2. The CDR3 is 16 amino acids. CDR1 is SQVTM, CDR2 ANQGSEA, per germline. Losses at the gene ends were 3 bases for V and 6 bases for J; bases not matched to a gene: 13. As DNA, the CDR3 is TGCAGCGTTGAGGGGCTAGCGGGATGGAAGGGGGATACGCAGTATTTT. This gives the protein CSVEGLAGWKGDTQYF.

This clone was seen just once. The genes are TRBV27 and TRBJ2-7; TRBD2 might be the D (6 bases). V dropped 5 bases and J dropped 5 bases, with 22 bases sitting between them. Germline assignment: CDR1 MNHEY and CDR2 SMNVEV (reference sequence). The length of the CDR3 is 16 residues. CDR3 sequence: CASSPPPTSPRNEQYF. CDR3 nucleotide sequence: TGTGCCAGCAGTCCTCCCCCGACTAGTCCCCGAAACGAGCAGTACTTC.

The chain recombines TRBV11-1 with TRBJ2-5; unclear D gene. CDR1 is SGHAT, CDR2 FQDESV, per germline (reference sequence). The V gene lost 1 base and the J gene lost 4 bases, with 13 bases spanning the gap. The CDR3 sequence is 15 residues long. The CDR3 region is CASSLVARWRETQYF. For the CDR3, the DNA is TGTGCCAGCAGCTTAGTGGCGCGGTGGCGAGAGACCCAGTACTTC.

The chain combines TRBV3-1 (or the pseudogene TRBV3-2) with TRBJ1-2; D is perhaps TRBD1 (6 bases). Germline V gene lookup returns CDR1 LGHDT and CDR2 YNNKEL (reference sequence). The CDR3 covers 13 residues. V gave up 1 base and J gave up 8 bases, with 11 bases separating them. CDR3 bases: TGTGCCAGCAGCCAAGCAGGGGAGGGAGGCTACACCTTC. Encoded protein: CASSQAGEGGYTF.

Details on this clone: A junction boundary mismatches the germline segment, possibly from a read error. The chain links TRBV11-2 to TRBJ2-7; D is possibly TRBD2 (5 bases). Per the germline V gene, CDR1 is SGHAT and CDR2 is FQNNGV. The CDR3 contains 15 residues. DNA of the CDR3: TGTGCCAGCACCTTAAACGAAGGGAGAGGCTACGAGCAGTACTTC. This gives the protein CASTLNEGRGYEQYF.

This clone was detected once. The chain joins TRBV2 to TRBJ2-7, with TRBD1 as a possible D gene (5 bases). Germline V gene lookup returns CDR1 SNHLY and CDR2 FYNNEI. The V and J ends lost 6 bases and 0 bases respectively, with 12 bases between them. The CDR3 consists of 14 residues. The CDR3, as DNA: TGTGCCAGCAGCGAGACAGCGACCTCCTACGAGCAGTACTTC. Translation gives CASSETATSYEQYF.

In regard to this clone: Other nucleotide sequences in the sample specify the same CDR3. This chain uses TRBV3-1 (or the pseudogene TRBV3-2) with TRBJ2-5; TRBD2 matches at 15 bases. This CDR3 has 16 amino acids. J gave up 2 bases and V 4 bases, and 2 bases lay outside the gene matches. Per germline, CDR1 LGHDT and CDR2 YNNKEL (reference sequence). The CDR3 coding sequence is TGTGCCAGCAGCCCAGGACTAGCGGGGGGGCAAGAGACCCAGTACTTC. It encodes CASSPGLAGGQETQYF.